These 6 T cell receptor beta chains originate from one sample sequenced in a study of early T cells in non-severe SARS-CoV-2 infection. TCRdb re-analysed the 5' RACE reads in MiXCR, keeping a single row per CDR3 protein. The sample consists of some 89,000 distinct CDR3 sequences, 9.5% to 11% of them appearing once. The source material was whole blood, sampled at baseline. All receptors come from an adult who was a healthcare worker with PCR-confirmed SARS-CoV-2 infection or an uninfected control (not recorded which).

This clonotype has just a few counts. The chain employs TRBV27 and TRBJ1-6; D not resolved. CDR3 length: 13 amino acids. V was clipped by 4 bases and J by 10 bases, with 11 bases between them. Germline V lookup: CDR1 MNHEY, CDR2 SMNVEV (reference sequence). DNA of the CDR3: TGTGCCAGCAGTTGGGGAATCGGGTCACCCCTCCACTTT. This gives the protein CASSWGIGSPLHF.

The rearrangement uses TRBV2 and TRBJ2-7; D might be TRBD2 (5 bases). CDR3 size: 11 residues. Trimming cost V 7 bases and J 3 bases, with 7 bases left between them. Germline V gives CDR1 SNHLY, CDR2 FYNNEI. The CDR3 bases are TGTGCCAGCAATGAGGGCTACGAGCAGTACTTC. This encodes CASNEGYEQYF.

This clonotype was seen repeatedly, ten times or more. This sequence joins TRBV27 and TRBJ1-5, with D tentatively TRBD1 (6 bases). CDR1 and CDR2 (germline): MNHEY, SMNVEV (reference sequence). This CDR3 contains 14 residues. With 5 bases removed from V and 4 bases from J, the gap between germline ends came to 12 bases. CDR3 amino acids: CASSTTGWNQPQHF. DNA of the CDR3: TGTGCCAGCAGTACAACAGGGTGGAATCAGCCCCAGCATTTT.

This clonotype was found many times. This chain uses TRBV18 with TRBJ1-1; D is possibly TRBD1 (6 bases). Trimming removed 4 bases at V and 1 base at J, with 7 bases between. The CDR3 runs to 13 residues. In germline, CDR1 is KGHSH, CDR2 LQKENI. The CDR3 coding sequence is TGTGCCAGCTCACTGGGACAGAACACTGAAGCTTTCTTT. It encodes CASSLGQNTEAFF.

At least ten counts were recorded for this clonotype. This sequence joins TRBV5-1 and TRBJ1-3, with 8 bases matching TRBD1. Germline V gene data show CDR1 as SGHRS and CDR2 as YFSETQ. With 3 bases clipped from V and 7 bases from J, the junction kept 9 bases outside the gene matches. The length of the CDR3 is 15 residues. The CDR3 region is CASSSAGDRINTIYF. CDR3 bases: TGCGCCAGCAGCTCGGCGGGGGACAGGATCAACACCATATATTTT.

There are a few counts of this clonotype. In DNA, the CDR3 is TGCAGTGGCGTCGAAGGGCGGACCCCCAGGAACGAGCAGTACTTC. This sequence encodes CSGVEGRTPRNEQYF. This chain links TRBV20-1 with TRBJ2-7; D remains ambiguous. This CDR3 contains 15 residues. Trimming removed 7 bases from V and 5 bases from J, with 24 bases in between. The germline V gene encodes CDR1 DFQATT and CDR2 SNEGSKA (reference sequence).